A single sample is the source of the 17 T cell receptor beta chains below, sequenced in a study of control samples from healthy donors and cancer patients (dated by TCRdb to 2020 to 2022). The protocol used for the library was the immunoSEQ multiplex PCR assay. TCRdb provides this immuneACCESS table in a form limited to in-frame rearrangements. Some clones are lacking; in checked studies, under half of them reflect an unresolved V gene, and why the rest are absent is not known. Present in this sample are more than 110,000 clones, 88% of which were seen just once. The top ten constitute roughly 10% of the sample. Sample: blood. The receptors here all came from a woman in her 30s in good health.

The rearrangement links TRBV5-6 to TRBJ2-5; no clear D. The CDR3 has 13 amino acids. V gave up 1 base and J gave up 1 base, with 5 bases separating them. Per the germline V gene, CDR1 is SGHDT and CDR2 is YYEEEE. CDR3 nucleotides: TGTGCCAGCAGCTTGTGGGTCCAAGAGACCCAGTACTTC. Protein sequence: CASSLWVQETQYF. Supplemented by reference TRBV5-6 and TRBJ2-5, the full variable domain reads DAGVTQSPTHLIKTRGQQVTLRCSPKSGHDTVSWYQQALGQGPQFIFQYYEEEERQRGNFPDRFSGHQFPNYSSELNVNALLLGDSALYLCASSLWVQETQYFGPGTRLLVL.

The CDR3 DNA reads TGTGCCAGCAGCTTAGCGGGAGCGAGCAATGAGCAGTTCTTC. Translation: CASSLAGASNEQFF. V gene TRBV11-2 combines with J gene TRBJ2-1, with a weak D call TRBD2 (6 bases). The germline V and J ends were trimmed by 1 base and 6 bases, with 10 bases remaining between them. This CDR3 is 14 amino acids long. Germline V CDR1 and CDR2: SGHAT, FQNNGV.

This rearrangement joins TRBV7-2 to TRBJ2-7, with TRBD2 matching over 13 bases. With V trimmed by 5 bases and J by 7 bases, 8 bases remained unmatched. Germline V gene lookup returns CDR1 SGHTA and CDR2 FQGNSA. CDR3 length: 15 residues. The CDR3 is CASSLLLAGGWEQYF. In nucleotides, the CDR3 is TGTGCCAGCAGCCTTCTACTAGCGGGAGGGTGGGAGCAGTACTTC.

This chain joins TRBV3-1 (or the pseudogene TRBV3-2) and TRBJ2-3, with 7 positions matching TRBD2. V trimming: 3 bases; J trimming: 2 bases; junction bases outside the gene matches: 2. The CDR3 is 14 residues long. The germline CDR1 and CDR2 sequences are LGHDT and YNNKEL (reference sequence). This CDR3 reads CASSQAGVTDTQYF. The CDR3 nucleotides are TGTGCCAGCAGCCAGGCGGGAGTCACAGATACGCAGTATTTT.

This chain connects TRBV5-6 to TRBJ1-2, with a possible D match to TRBD1 (6 bases). The V end was cut by 4 bases, the J end by 3 bases, with 16 bases between. The CDR3 is 15 residues long. Looked up from germline, CDR1 is SGHDT and CDR2 is YYEEEE. CDR3 loop: CASSRRQQGYYGYTF. The CDR3 coding sequence is TGTGCCAGCAGCCGAAGACAACAGGGTTACTATGGCTACACCTTC.

The table lists this clone with a few counts. The V gene is TRBV29-1, the J gene TRBJ1-1; D is perhaps TRBD1 (5 bases). V was clipped by 6 bases and J by 0 bases, with 14 bases between them. Germline-derived CDR1 and CDR2 are SQVTM and ANQGSEA. CDR3 length: 14 residues. The CDR3 DNA reads as TGCAGCGTGCGGGGGATGAATCTGAACACTGAAGCTTTCTTT. It specifies CSVRGMNLNTEAFF.

V gene TRBV5-1 combines with J gene TRBJ2-1, with a tentative D call TRBD2 (6 bases). The CDR3 sequence is 15 residues long. V lost 0 bases and J 4 bases, leaving 11 bases between the germline ends. CDR1 and CDR2 (germline): SGHRS, YFSETQ. The CDR3 nucleotides read TGCGCCAGCAGCTTGGTGTCTAGCGAGTACAATGAGCAGTTCTTC. Protein sequence: CASSLVSSEYNEQFF. Full variable domain (rest looked up from reference TRBV5-1 and TRBJ2-1): KAGVTQTPRYLIKTRGQQVTLSCSPISGHRSVSWYQQTPGQGLQFLFEYFSETQRNKGNFPGRFSGRQFSNSRSEMNVSTLELGDSALYLCASSLVSSEYNEQFFGPGTRLTVL.

J is TRBJ1-2 and V is TRBV19; a possible D gene is TRBD1 (6 bases). The germline V gene has CDR1 LNHDA and CDR2 SQIVND (reference sequence). Trimming cost V 1 base and J 4 bases, with 10 bases left between them. The CDR3 sequence is 14 residues long. For the CDR3, the DNA is TGTGCCAGTAGTATAGGGGGGGCTACCTATGGCTACACCTTC. It encodes CASSIGGATYGYTF.

The rearrangement joins TRBV11-2 to TRBJ2-7; TRBD2 aligns across 10 bases. In germline, CDR1 is SGHAT, CDR2 FQNNGV. V was clipped by 2 bases and J by 1 base; unmatched bases: 2. The CDR3 contains 15 residues. The CDR3 here is CASSLTSGNSYEQYF. The CDR3 bases are TGTGCCAGCAGCTTAACTAGCGGGAATTCCTACGAGCAGTACTTC.

J is TRBJ2-7 and V is TRBV11-2; TRBD2 matches 16 bases. CDR1 is SGHAT and CDR2 is FQNNGV in the germline V gene. This CDR3 region has 17 residues. The ends lost 5 bases at V and 4 bases at J; junction bases unmatched: 8. CDR3 DNA sequence: TGTGCCAGCAGCGCCGGGACTAGCGGGAGGGAGTGGTACGAGCAGTACTTC. This codes for CASSAGTSGREWYEQYF.

V gene TRBV25-1 combines with J gene TRBJ1-4; no clear D gene. Germline lookup yields CDR1 MGHDK and CDR2 SYGVNS. This CDR3 has 15 amino acids. V dropped 1 base and J dropped 5 bases, with 11 bases sitting between them. The CDR3 loop is CASSESGSGNEKLFF. The CDR3 nucleotides are TGTGCCAGCAGTGAATCCGGGTCGGGGAATGAAAAACTGTTTTTT.

The CDR3 DNA reads TGCGCCAGCAGCGTACGGGGGGAGACCCAGTACTTC. This gives the protein CASSVRGETQYF. The V gene is TRBV5-1, the J gene TRBJ2-5; D perhaps matches TRBD2 (6 bases). Germline CDR1 reads SGHRS; CDR2 reads YFSETQ. Trimming pared 4 bases from V and 5 bases from J, leaving 9 bases between. The CDR3 consists of 12 residues.

This chain joins TRBV24-1 and TRBJ2-2, with 7 positions matching TRBD2. The V gene end was trimmed by 7 bases and the J gene end by 4 bases; junction bases not matched to a gene: 8. The CDR3 totals 15 residues. Germline V gene data show CDR1 as KGHDR and CDR2 as SFDVKD. CDR3 in DNA: TGTGCCACCAGGGCCGGGACTACCGTCACCGGGGAGCTGTTTTTT. Translated: CATRAGTTVTGELFF.

The chain carries TRBV28 and TRBJ2-7; D gene ambiguous. Germline lookup yields CDR1 MDHEN and CDR2 SYDVKM. Trimming cost V 7 bases and J 2 bases, with 15 bases left between them. The CDR3 is made up of 14 amino acids. CDR3 sequence (DNA): TGTGCCAGCATCAGTTCAGCGTCCACCTACGAGCAGTACTTC. Its translation is CASISSASTYEQYF.

The V and J genes are TRBV5-1 and TRBJ2-7; D might be TRBD1 (6 bases). Deletions cut 4 bases from V and 3 bases from J, with 14 bases between. CDR3 length: 14 amino acids. The germline V gene encodes CDR1 SGHRS and CDR2 YFSETQ. The CDR3 reads CASSPNPTGYEQYF. CDR3 DNA: TGCGCCAGCAGCCCTAACCCGACAGGCTACGAGCAGTACTTC. The variable domain in full, completed from reference TRBV5-1 and TRBJ2-7, reads KAGVTQTPRYLIKTRGQQVTLSCSPISGHRSVSWYQQTPGQGLQFLFEYFSETQRNKGNFPGRFSGRQFSNSRSEMNVSTLELGDSALYLCASSPNPTGYEQYFGPGTRLTVT.

This clone was seen more than once but under ten times. The V call is TRBV28, the J call TRBJ2-5; D is unresolved. Trimming removed 6 bases at V and 5 bases at J, with 16 bases between. CDR1 MDHEN and CDR2 SYDVKM come from the germline V gene. The CDR3 loop spans 14 amino acids. CDR3 DNA: TGTGCCAGCAGCTCTACTTTTCCGAGGGAGACCCAGTACTTC. Protein product: CASSSTFPRETQYF.

The chain uses TRBV5-4 and TRBJ1-6, with D perhaps TRBD1 (5 bases). The CDR3 runs 14 residues. Germline CDR1 SGHNT, CDR2 YYREEE (reference sequence). V was trimmed by 1 base and J by 6 bases, leaving 8 bases between them. The CDR3 protein is CASSLQGSNSPLHF. DNA for the CDR3: TGTGCCAGCAGCTTGCAGGGCAGTAATTCACCCCTCCACTTT.